Listed below are T cell receptor beta chains from one sample, sequenced in a study of radiotherapy plus CTLA-4 blockade in lung cancer. Generated by immunoSEQ multiplex PCR, the TCRdb table keeps only in-frame clones and is missing some. The data contain under 110,000 clones, roughly 84% of them seen just once; the ten biggest clones take up over 2%. The specimen was peripheral blood, collected from a patient treated with radiotherapy plus ipilimumab. These receptors originate from a human donor with non-small cell lung cancer that progressed on radiotherapy plus ipilimumab. Some clones in this sample may be carry-over from other donors' samples. Each CDR3 is given with its conserved first and last residue. D genes are given only for firm matches. Some rows mark clone size as missing; the rest say once, few, many or name a class of expanded clone.

>-|TRBV9|TRBJ1-3|-
CASSAGGARSTIYF
>-|TRBV2|TRBJ2-5|-
CASSDRTSGETQYF
>-|TRBV7-2|TRBJ2-5|TRBD2
CASKTSGGYQETQYF
>-|TRBV9|TRBJ1-1|-
CASRDLRRGMNTEAFF
>-|TRBV9|TRBJ2-1|-
CASSRQVGNEQFF
>-|TRBV5-1|TRBJ2-3|TRBD1
CASSSGQGGQDTQYF
>-|TRBV4-1|TRBJ2-7|TRBD2
CASSRHRQGLAGGALYEQYF
>few|TRBV5-1|TRBJ1-4|-
CASSLEGENEKLFF
>-|TRBV4-3|TRBJ2-1|TRBD1
CASSQYLFGTGGHEQFF
>few|TRBV5-8|TRBJ1-1|-
CASSLGRGDTEAFF
>few|TRBV6-5|TRBJ1-2|TRBD1
CASSKGQGDYGYTF
>-|TRBV6-1|TRBJ1-2|-
CASSEMSVTNYGYTF
>few|TRBV6-1|TRBJ1-1|TRBD1
CASSSFGTGEAFF
>-|TRBV27|TRBJ1-1|-
CAVGRGNTEAFF
>-|TRBV5-1|TRBJ2-5|TRBD2
CASSSYGLAGGETQYF
>-|TRBV13|TRBJ2-3|TRBD2
CASSFEKWGLAGASEDTQYF
>-|TRBV29-1|TRBJ2-1|TRBD1
CSVNRGSYNEQFF
>-|TRBV5-8|TRBJ1-2|-
CASSLAGTYGYTF
>-|TRBV19|TRBJ1-5|TRBD1
CASSRDDRASNQPQHF
>-|TRBV7-9|TRBJ1-5|-
CASSLAPGQPQHF
>-|TRBV7-2|TRBJ2-7|-
CASSLGSEKKYEQYF
>-|TRBV7-3|TRBJ1-3|TRBD1
CASSLYPGQGAGNTIYF
>-|TRBV28|TRBJ1-2|-
CASNGNWGVGGYTF
>once|TRBV28|TRBJ2-1|-
CASSSSRGASNEQFF
>-|TRBV7-2|TRBJ1-2|-
CASSRITSGVAYTF
>-|TRBV5-4|TRBJ1-1|-
CASSLEGQGRVPEAFF
>-|TRBV5-6|TRBJ2-7|TRBD1
CASSDRVSYEQYF
>few|TRBV7-9|TRBJ2-3|TRBD2
CASSPWTSSSPDTQYF
>-|TRBV6-4|TRBJ2-2|-
CASSVESYTGELFF